This TCR beta chain is from a study of cytomegalovirus exposure and HLA in healthy donors. PCR employed 60 Vbeta and 13 Jbeta primers. Clones were read by immunoSEQ multiplex PCR, and TCRdb kept only the in-frame ones, dropping some. The table records about 130,000 clones, approximately 84% of them present only once. Turning to this clone: The antigen remains undetermined.

The germline V gene has CDR1 SNHLY and CDR2 FYNNEI. The V end lost 6 bases, the J end lost 3 bases, and 18 bases lay between the germline ends. CDR3 length equals 16 residues. General study results and limits: Per published accounts, TCR beta sequences correctly predicted the HLA-A and HLA-B alleles of most subjects.

Sequenced: PBMCs. The V call is TRBV2, the J call TRBJ2-1; D possibly corresponds to TRBD2 (5 bases). This clonotype originated in a boy under 10 years old in good health and CMV-seronegative. CDR3 region: CASRKITGYGYNEQFF. The CDR3 coding sequence is TGTGCCAGCAGAAAGATCACGGGGTACGGCTACAATGAGCAGTTCTTC.